This T cell receptor (beta chain) is drawn from a study of blood T cell repertoires in COVID-19. The germline V gene encodes CDR1 SGHRS and CDR2 YFSETQ. V was clipped by 4 bases and J by 3 bases, with 13 bases between them. The CDR3 has 15 amino acids. Produced via immunoSEQ multiplex PCR; TCRdb's table is partial and in-frame only. The sample contains 250,000 or so clones, 70% to 85% of which appear only once. The receptor comes from a woman older than 75 with acute or convalescent COVID-19. What was sequenced was peripheral blood. The chain couples TRBV5-1 to TRBJ2-2, with D perhaps matching TRBD2 (5 bases). CDR3 bases: TGCGCCAGCAGCATGCTGGCGGGTTACACCGGGGAGCTGTTTTTT. Protein sequence: CASSMLAGYTGELFF.